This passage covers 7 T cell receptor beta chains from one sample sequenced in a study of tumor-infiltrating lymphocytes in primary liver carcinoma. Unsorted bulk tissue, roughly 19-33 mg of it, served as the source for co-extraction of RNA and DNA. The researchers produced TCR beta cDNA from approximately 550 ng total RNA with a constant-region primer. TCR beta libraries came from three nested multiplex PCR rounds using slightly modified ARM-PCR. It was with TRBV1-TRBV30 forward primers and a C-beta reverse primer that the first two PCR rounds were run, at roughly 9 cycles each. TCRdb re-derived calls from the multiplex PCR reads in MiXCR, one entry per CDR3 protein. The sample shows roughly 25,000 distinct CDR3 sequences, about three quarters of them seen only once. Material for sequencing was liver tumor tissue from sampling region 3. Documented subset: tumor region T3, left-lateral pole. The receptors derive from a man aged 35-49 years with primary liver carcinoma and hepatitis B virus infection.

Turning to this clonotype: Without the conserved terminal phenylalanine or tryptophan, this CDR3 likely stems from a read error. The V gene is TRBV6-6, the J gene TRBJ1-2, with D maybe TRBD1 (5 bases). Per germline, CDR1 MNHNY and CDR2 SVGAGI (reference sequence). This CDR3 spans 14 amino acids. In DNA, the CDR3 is TGTGCCAGCAGTGACACGGGGGAGAGCTATGGATACACCTTA. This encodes CASSDTGESYGYTL.

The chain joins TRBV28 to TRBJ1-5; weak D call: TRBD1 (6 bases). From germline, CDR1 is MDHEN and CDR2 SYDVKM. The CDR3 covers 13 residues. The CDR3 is CATSTGPRQPQHF. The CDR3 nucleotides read TGTGCTACCTCCACAGGGCCCCGTCAGCCCCAGCATTTT.

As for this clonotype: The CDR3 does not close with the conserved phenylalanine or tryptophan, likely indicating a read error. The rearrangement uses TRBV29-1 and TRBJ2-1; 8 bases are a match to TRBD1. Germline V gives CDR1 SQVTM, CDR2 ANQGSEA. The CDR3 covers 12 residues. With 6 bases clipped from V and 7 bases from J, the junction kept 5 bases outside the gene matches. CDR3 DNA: TGCAGCGTGCTACAGGGGGAGAATGAGCAGTTCATC. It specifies CSVLQGENEQFI.

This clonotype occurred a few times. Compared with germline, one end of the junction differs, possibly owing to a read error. CDR3: CASSYSKRLSRTHEQYF. The DNA of the CDR3 is TGTGCCAGCAGTTACTCGAAACGACTTTCCCGTACCCACGAGCAGTATTTC. The chain is built from TRBV6-6 and TRBJ2-7; D ambiguous. Germline lookup yields CDR1 MNHNY and CDR2 SVGAGI (reference sequence). This CDR3 spans 17 amino acids.

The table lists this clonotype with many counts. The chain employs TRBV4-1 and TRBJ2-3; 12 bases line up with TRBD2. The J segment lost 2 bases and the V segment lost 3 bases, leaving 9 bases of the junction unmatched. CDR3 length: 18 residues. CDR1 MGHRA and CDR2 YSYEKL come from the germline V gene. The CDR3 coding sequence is TGCGCCAGCAGCCAGGTGACTAGCGGGAGTGTATACACAGATACGCAGTATTTT. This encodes CASSQVTSGSVYTDTQYF.

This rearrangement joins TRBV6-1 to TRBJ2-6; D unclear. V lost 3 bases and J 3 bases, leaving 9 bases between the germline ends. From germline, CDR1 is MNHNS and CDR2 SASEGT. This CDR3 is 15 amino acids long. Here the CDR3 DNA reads TGTGCCAGCAGTGAGACGGCCGTTGGGGCCAACGTCCTGACTTTC. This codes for CASSETAVGANVLTF.

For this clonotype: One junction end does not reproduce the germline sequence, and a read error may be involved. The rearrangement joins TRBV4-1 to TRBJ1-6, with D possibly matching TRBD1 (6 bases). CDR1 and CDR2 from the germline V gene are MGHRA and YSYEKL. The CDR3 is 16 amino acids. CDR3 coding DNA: TGCACCAGCAGCCACAACGTACGGGGGGCGGACTCACCCCTCCACTTT. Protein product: CTSSHNVRGADSPLHF.